One and the same sample provided the 21 T cell receptor beta chains below, sequenced in a study of blood T cell repertoires in COVID-19 (dated by TCRdb to 2018 to 2020). Libraries were constructed by the immunoSEQ multiplex PCR assay. The source is immuneACCESS, and TCRdb retained only in-frame sequences with V and J called. Part of the clones is not carried over; for the studies checked, unresolved V genes explain less than half of this, and the remainder is unexplained. This sample lists a few hundred thousand clones; around 90% were detected once. 6% to 8% of the sample lies in the top ten. Material for sequencing was peripheral blood. All receptors derive from a woman between 45 and 60 years old with COVID-19, enrolled during active disease.

The chain uses TRBV27 and TRBJ2-3; TRBD2 might be the D (5 bases). This CDR3 is built from 16 residues. Trimming took off 3 bases at V and 0 bases at J, with 13 bases between the two ends. The germline V gene encodes CDR1 MNHEY and CDR2 SMNVEV (reference sequence). Here the CDR3 DNA reads TGTGCCAGCAGTTTCCGTCCGCGCGGGAGCACAGATACGCAGTATTTT. Its translation is CASSFRPRGSTDTQYF.

V gene TRBV4-1 combines with J gene TRBJ1-1; D is undetermined. Trimming left V 1 base short and J 4 bases short, with 13 bases between. The germline CDR1 and CDR2 sequences are MGHRA and YSYEKL. The CDR3 contains 15 residues. The CDR3 DNA sequence: TGCGCCAGCAGCCAAGCAGGTGGCGGAGGCACTGAAGCTTTCTTT. It encodes CASSQAGGGGTEAFF.

This chain uses TRBV5-1 with TRBJ2-4, with D possibly matching TRBD2 (5 bases). With 5 bases removed from V and 4 bases from J, the gap between germline ends came to 13 bases. CDR3 length: 14 residues. In germline, CDR1 is SGHRS, CDR2 YFSETQ. The CDR3 region has the DNA TGCGCCAGCAGTAGAGATCGGAGGAAAAACATTCAGTACTTC. Translated: CASSRDRRKNIQYF.

The J gene is TRBJ2-3, the V gene TRBV5-4, with TRBD2 matching 7 bases. The length of the CDR3 is 15 residues. Germline V lookup: CDR1 SGHNT, CDR2 YYREEE (reference sequence). V lost 4 bases and J lost 3; bases outside the gene matches: 8. CDR3 region: CASSPVAGATDTQYF. CDR3 bases: TGTGCCAGCAGCCCCGTGGCGGGAGCTACAGATACGCAGTATTTT.

V gene TRBV3-1 (or the pseudogene TRBV3-2) combines with J gene TRBJ1-4; 9 nucleotides agree with TRBD1. Germline CDR1 LGHDT, CDR2 YNNKEL (reference sequence). The CDR3 loop spans 17 amino acids. V lost 3 bases to trimming and J lost 8 bases; unmatched junction nucleotides: 13. The CDR3 DNA is TGTGCCAGCAGCCAGGACGTTTACCGGGACAGGGACGAAAAACTGTTTTTT. It translates to CASSQDVYRDRDEKLFF.

The chain employs TRBV10-1 and TRBJ2-7, with D unclear. Per germline, CDR1 WNHNN and CDR2 SYGVQD (reference sequence). V lost 0 bases and J 1 base, leaving 7 bases between the germline ends. There are 14 residues in the CDR3. The CDR3 here is CASSESGGSYEQYF. CDR3 DNA: TGCGCCAGCAGTGAGTCTGGCGGATCCTACGAGCAGTACTTC.

The chain joins TRBV19 to TRBJ2-1; 8 bases fit TRBD2. This CDR3 contains 14 residues. Germline V lookup: CDR1 LNHDA, CDR2 SQIVND (reference sequence). V dropped 5 bases and J dropped 6; count of bases not matched to a gene: 6. The DNA of the CDR3 is TGTGCCAGTAGTCTAGCGGGTAGTATCAATGAGCAGTTCTTC. It specifies CASSLAGSINEQFF.

Here the CDR3 reads CASSLTPGTGNTIYF. CDR3 nucleotide sequence: TGTGCCAGCAGTTTAACCCCCGGGACAGGAAACACCATATATTTT. This sequence joins TRBV27 and TRBJ1-3; tentative D call: TRBD1 (6 bases). V gave up 2 bases and J gave up 4 bases, with 12 bases separating them. There are 15 residues in the CDR3. Germline V gene lookup returns CDR1 MNHEY and CDR2 SMNVEV (reference sequence).

This chain uses TRBV29-1 with TRBJ1-3, with a weak D call TRBD1 (6 bases). Trimming stripped 4 bases from V and 4 bases from J, with 8 bases between. Germline CDR1 SQVTM, CDR2 ANQGSEA. This CDR3 region has 12 residues. Here the CDR3 DNA reads TGCAGCGTTGCCAGGGGAGGAAACACCATATATTTT. Translating gives CSVARGGNTIYF.

J is TRBJ2-1 and V is TRBV9; 8 bases are shared with TRBD2. CDR1 and CDR2 from the germline V gene are SGDLS and YYNGEE. V was clipped by 4 bases and J by 1 base; unmatched bases: 10. CDR3 length: 17 residues. Here the CDR3 reads CASSRRTSGSSYNEQFF. The CDR3 nucleotides are TGTGCCAGCAGCCGAAGAACAAGCGGGAGTTCCTACAATGAGCAGTTCTTC.

The chain is built from TRBV6-5 and TRBJ1-2, with D perhaps TRBD1 (6 bases). V was clipped by 10 bases and J by 0 bases, with 15 bases between them. There are 14 residues in the CDR3. Germline assignment: CDR1 MNHEY and CDR2 SVGAGI. For the CDR3, the DNA is TGTGCCACCCATTTGACAGGAGCTAACTATGGCTACACCTTC. Protein product: CATHLTGANYGYTF.

This sequence joins TRBV5-1 and TRBJ2-3; 7 bases fit TRBD1. The CDR3 has 13 amino acids. V lost 4 bases to trimming and J lost 3 bases; unmatched junction nucleotides: 2. Germline lookup yields CDR1 SGHRS and CDR2 YFSETQ. In DNA, the CDR3 is TGCGCCAGCAGCGTACAGGGGACAGATACGCAGTATTTT. Translated, it gives CASSVQGTDTQYF.

The V call is TRBV7-9, the J call TRBJ2-1, with a weak D call TRBD1 (6 bases). Per the germline V gene, CDR1 is SEHNR and CDR2 is FQNEAQ (reference sequence). The CDR3 length is 14 residues. Deletions cut 5 bases from V and 8 bases from J, with 16 bases between. The CDR3 here is CASSPGTSWHEQFF. DNA of the CDR3: TGTGCCAGCAGCCCCGGGACATCGTGGCATGAGCAGTTCTTC.

V gene TRBV6-5 combines with J gene TRBJ1-1; D unclear. V was shortened by 5 bases and J by 5 bases, with 12 bases between the two germline ends. Germline loops: CDR1 MNHEY, CDR2 SVGAGI. The CDR3 length is 13 residues. The CDR3 is CASSPFLRTEAFF. CDR3 DNA: TGTGCCAGCAGTCCATTTTTGAGGACTGAAGCTTTCTTT.

The chain employs TRBV27 and TRBJ2-2; 13 nucleotides match TRBD2. V was clipped by 9 bases and J by 5 bases; unmatched bases: 6. The germline CDR1 and CDR2 sequences are MNHEY and SMNVEV (reference sequence). The CDR3 length is 15 residues. CDR3 bases: TGTGCCAGTCTAGGACTAGCGGGAGAGACCGGGGAGCTGTTTTTT. Translating it yields CASLGLAGETGELFF.

The chain combines TRBV30 with TRBJ1-2; 8 bases fit TRBD1. The length of the CDR3 is 13 residues. V gave up 4 bases and J gave up 7 bases; unmatched junction bases: 8. Germline-derived CDR1 and CDR2 are GTSNPN and SVGIG (reference sequence). This chain's CDR3 is CAWTLGTGSGYTF. CDR3 sequence (DNA): TGTGCCTGGACTCTAGGGACAGGAAGTGGCTACACCTTC.

This sequence joins TRBV11-2 and TRBJ2-5; D might be TRBD2 (6 bases). The V and J ends lost 5 bases and 2 bases respectively, with 12 bases between them. The CDR3 has 14 amino acids. Germline V gene sequence: CDR1 SGHAT, CDR2 FQNNGV. The CDR3, as DNA: TGTGCCAGCAGCCGTTTTGCGGGGCAAGAGACCCAGTACTTC. This codes for CASSRFAGQETQYF.

This clone was seen only once. The chain combines TRBV18 with TRBJ1-5; D is perhaps TRBD1 (6 bases). The V end was cut by 3 bases, the J end by 1 base, with 13 bases between. The CDR3 has 16 amino acids. Germline CDR1 is KGHSH and CDR2 is LQKENI. The CDR3 loop reads CASSPPQGLSNQPQHF. As DNA, the CDR3 is TGTGCCAGCTCACCCCCACAGGGTTTAAGCAATCAGCCCCAGCATTTT.

The gene calls are TRBV2 and TRBJ2-3; 8 bases align to TRBD1. The germline gives CDR1 SNHLY, CDR2 FYNNEI. This CDR3 contains 15 residues. The trim removed 4 bases at V and 2 bases at J, leaving 5 bases unmatched. The DNA for the CDR3 is TGTGCCAGCAGTGGACGTCAGGGGGCCACAGATACGCAGTATTTT. It encodes CASSGRQGATDTQYF.

The rearrangement joins TRBV30 to TRBJ2-7, with TRBD1 identical over 7 bases. This CDR3 comprises 15 residues. Germline CDR1 reads GTSNPN; CDR2 reads SVGIG (reference sequence). V lost 5 bases and J lost 6; bases outside the gene matches: 16. CDR3 sequence: CAWYSEAGNRGEQYF. As DNA, the CDR3 is TGTGCCTGGTACTCAGAGGCCGGAAACAGGGGCGAGCAGTACTTC.

This chain uses TRBV27 with TRBJ2-3, with D hard to call. Trimming pared 7 bases from V and 0 bases from J, leaving 11 bases between. The germline V gene has CDR1 MNHEY and CDR2 SMNVEV (reference sequence). There are 14 residues in the CDR3. CDR3 region: CASTWRPSTDTQYF. CDR3 DNA sequence: TGTGCCAGCACATGGCGGCCGAGCACAGATACGCAGTATTTT.